This T cell receptor (beta chain) is drawn from a study of blood T cell repertoires in COVID-19. Assay: immunoSEQ multiplex PCR; the TCRdb copy retains only in-frame clones and omits some. In the table there are tens of thousands of clones, 84% of which are singletons. Germline V lookup: CDR1 SNHLY, CDR2 FYNNEI. V lost 3 bases and J lost 6, with 14 bases in between. CDR3 length: 14 residues. This TCR was recovered from a man aged 55 to 70 with COVID-19, enrolled during active disease. The chain links TRBV2 to TRBJ1-1; maybe TRBD1 (6 bases). Sequencing was performed on peripheral blood. The CDR3 reads CASSDHDEGAEAFF. The DNA for the CDR3 is TGTGCCAGCAGTGACCACGACGAGGGGGCTGAAGCTTTCTTT.